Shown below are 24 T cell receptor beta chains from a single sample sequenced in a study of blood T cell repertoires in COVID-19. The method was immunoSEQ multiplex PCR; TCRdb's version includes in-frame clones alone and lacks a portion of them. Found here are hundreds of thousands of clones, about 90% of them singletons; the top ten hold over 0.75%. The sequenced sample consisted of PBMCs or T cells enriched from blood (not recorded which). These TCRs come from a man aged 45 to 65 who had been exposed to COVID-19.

In DNA, the CDR3 is TGTGCCAGCAGCCATGGGCTACACTCTGGAAACACCATATATTTT. Translated: CASSHGLHSGNTIYF. The chain is built from TRBV3-1 (or the pseudogene TRBV3-2) and TRBJ1-3; D gene unclear. Germline V CDR1 and CDR2: LGHDT, YNNKEL (reference sequence). Trimming pared 3 bases from V and 0 bases from J, leaving 9 bases between. The CDR3 contains 15 residues.

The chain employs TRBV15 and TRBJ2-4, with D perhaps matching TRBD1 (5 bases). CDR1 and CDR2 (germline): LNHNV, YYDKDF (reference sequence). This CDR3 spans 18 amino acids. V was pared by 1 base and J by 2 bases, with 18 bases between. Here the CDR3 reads CATSRGQLGAVSKNIQYF. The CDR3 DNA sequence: TGTGCCACCAGCAGAGGACAGCTCGGCGCGGTGTCCAAAAACATTCAGTACTTC.

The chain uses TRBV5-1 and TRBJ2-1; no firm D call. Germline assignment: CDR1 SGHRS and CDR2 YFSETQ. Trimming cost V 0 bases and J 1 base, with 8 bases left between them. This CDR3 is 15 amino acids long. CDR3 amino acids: CASSLVPQSYNEQFF. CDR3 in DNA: TGCGCCAGCAGCTTGGTACCACAGTCCTACAATGAGCAGTTCTTC.

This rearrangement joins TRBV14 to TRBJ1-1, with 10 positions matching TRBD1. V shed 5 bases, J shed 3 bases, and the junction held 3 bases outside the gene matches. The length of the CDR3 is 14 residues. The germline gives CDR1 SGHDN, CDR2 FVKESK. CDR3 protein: CASSTGTGDTEAFF. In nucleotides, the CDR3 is TGTGCCAGCAGCACCGGGACAGGGGACACTGAAGCTTTCTTT.

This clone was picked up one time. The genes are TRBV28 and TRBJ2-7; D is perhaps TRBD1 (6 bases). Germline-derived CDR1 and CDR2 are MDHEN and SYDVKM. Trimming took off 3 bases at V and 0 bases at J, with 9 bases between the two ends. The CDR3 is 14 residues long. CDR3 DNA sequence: TGTGCCAGCAGTTTGACAGGACGCTCCTACGAGCAGTACGTC. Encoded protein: CASSLTGRSYEQYV.

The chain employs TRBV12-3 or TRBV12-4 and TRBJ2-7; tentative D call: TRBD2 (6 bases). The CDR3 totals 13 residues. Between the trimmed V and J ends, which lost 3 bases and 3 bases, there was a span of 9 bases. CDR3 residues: CASSFGTDYEQYF. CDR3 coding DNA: TGTGCCAGCAGTTTCGGGACTGACTACGAGCAGTACTTC.

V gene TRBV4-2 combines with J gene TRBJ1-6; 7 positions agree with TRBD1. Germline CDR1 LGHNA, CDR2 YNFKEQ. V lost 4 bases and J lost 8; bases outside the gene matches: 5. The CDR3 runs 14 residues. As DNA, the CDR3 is TGTGCCAGCAGCCTACAGGGGCCGGATTCACCCCTCCACTTT. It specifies CASSLQGPDSPLHF.

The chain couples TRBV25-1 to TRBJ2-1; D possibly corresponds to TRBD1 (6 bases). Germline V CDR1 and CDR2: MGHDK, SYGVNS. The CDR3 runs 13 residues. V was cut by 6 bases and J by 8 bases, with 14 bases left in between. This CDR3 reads CASSRDNEDEQFF. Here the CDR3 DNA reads TGTGCCAGCAGCCGGGACAACGAGGATGAGCAGTTCTTC. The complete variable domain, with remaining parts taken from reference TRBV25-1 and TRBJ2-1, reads EADIYQTPRYLVIGTGKKITLECSQTMGHDKMYWYQQDPGMELHLIHYSYGVNSTEKGDLSSESTVSRIRTEHFPLTLESARPSHTSQYLCASSRDNEDEQFFGPGTRLTVL.

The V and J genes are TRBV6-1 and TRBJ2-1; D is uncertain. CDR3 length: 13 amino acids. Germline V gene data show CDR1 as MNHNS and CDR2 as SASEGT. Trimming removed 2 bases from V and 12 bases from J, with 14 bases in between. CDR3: CASSEFSVVVQFF. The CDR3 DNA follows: TGTGCCAGCAGTGAATTCTCAGTCGTGGTGCAGTTCTTC.

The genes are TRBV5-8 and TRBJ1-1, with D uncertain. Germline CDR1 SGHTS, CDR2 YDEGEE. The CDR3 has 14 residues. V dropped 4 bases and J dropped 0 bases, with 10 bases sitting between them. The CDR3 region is CASSHHTVNTEAFF. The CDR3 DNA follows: TGTGCCAGCAGCCATCATACAGTGAACACTGAAGCTTTCTTT.

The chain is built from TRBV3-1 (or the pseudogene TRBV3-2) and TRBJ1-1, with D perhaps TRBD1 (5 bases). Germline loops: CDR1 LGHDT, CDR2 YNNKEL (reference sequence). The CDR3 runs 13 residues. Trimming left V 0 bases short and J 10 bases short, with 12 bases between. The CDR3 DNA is TGTGCCAGCAGCCAAGAGGGGGGTGGAGTAGCTTTCTTT. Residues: CASSQEGGGVAFF.

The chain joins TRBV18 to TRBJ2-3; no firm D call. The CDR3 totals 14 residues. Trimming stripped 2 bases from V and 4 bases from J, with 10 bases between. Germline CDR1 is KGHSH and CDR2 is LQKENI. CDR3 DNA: TGTGCCAGCTCACCATTAGATTCGGCAGATACGCAGTATTTT. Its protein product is CASSPLDSADTQYF. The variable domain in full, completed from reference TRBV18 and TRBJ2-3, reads NAGVMQNPRHLVRRRGQEARLRCSPMKGHSHVYWYRQLPEEGLKFMVYLQKENIIDESGMPKERFSAEFPKEGPSILRIQQVVRGDSAAYFCASSPLDSADTQYFGPGTRLTVL.

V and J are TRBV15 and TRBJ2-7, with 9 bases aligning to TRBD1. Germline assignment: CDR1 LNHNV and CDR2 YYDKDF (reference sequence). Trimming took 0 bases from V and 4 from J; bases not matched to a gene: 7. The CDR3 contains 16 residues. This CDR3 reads CATSRDGDRAYYEQYF. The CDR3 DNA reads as TGTGCCACCAGCAGAGATGGGGACAGGGCTTATTACGAGCAGTACTTC.

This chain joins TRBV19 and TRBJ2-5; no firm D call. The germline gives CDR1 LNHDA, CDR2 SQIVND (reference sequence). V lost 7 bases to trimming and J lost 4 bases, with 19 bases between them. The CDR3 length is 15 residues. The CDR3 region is CASNVQRQTGETQYF. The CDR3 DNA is TGTGCCAGTAATGTCCAGCGTCAAACGGGAGAGACCCAGTACTTC.

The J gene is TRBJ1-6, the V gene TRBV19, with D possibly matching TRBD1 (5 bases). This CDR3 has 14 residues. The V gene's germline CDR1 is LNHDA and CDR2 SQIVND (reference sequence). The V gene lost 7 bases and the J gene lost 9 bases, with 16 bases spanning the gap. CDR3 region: CASTHQGGSSPLHF. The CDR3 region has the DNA TGTGCCAGTACCCATCAGGGAGGGTCTTCACCCCTCCACTTT.

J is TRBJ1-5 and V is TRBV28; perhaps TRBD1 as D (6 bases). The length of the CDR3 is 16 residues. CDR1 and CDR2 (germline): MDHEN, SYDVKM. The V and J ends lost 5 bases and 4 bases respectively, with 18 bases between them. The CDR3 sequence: CASSPATGSINQPQHF. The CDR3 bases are TGTGCCAGCAGTCCCGCCACAGGGAGTATAAATCAGCCCCAGCATTTT.

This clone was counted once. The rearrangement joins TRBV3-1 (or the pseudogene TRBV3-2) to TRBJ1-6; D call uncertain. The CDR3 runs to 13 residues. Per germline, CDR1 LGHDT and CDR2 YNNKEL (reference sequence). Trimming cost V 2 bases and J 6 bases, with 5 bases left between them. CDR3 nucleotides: TGTGCCAGCAGCCAAAACAGTAATTCACCCCTCCACTTT. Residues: CASSQNSNSPLHF.

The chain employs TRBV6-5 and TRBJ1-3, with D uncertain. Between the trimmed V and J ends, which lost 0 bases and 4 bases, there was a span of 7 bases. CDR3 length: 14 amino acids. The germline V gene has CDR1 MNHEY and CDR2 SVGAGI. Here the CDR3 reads CASSYSPSGNTIYF. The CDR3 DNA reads TGTGCCAGCAGTTACTCTCCGTCGGGAAACACCATATATTTT.

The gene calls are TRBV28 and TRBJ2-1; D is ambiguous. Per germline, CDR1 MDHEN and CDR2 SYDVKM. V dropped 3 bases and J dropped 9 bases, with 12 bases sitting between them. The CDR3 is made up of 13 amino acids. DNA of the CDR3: TGTGCCAGCAGTTTCCCCGGTTTAACTGAGCAGTTCTTC. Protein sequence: CASSFPGLTEQFF.

This chain's CDR3 is CATSDREEETQYF. CDR3 bases: TGTGCCACCTCGGACAGGGAGGAAGAGACCCAGTACTTC. The chain is built from TRBV10-3 and TRBJ2-5; TRBD1 matches at 8 bases. The ends lost 10 bases at V and 3 bases at J; junction bases unmatched: 7. Per germline, CDR1 ENHRY and CDR2 SYGVKD. The CDR3 totals 13 residues.

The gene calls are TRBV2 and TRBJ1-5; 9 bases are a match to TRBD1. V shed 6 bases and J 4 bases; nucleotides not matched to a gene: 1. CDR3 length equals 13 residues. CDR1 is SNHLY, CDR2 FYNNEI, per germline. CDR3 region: CASRGQGNQPQHF. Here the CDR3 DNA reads TGTGCCAGCAGGGGACAGGGTAATCAGCCCCAGCATTTT.

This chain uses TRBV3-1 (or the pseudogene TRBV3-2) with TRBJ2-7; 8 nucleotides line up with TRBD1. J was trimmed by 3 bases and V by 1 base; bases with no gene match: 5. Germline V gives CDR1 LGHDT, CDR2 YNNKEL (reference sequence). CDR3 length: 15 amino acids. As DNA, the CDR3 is TGTGCCAGCAGCCAAGGTGCAGGGGGCCACTACGAGCAGTACTTC. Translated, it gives CASSQGAGGHYEQYF.

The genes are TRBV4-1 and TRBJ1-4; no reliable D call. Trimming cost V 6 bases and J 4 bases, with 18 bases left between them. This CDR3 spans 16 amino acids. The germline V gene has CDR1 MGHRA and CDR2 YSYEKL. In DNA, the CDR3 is TGCGCCAGCAGACTCAGCCCCGAGCGCCTTAATGAAAAACTGTTTTTT. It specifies CASRLSPERLNEKLFF.

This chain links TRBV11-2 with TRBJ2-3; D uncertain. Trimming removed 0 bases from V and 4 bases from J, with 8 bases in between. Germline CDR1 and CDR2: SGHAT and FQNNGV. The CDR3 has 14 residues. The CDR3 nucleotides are TGTGCCAGCAGCTTAGATATCGGGTCAGATACGCAGTATTTT. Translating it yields CASSLDIGSDTQYF.